The 24 T cell receptor beta chains below were found in one sample sequenced in a study of T cells after posttransplantation cyclophosphamide. The assay was immunoSEQ multiplex PCR, and TCRdb's table has in-frame clones only and misses some. The repertoire consists of approximately 5,000 clones, with over 70% occurring once and the leading ten covering around 24%. Control samples came 1 year after myeloablative marrow transplants with methotrexate plus calcineurin inhibitor. The specimen was PBMCs, collected after an allogeneic stem cell transplant with a calcineurin inhibitor and methotrexate. Source of these receptors: a male patient in his thirties or forties who received an allogeneic stem cell transplant from an unrelated donor, was CMV-positive, and had chronic GVHD only. Some of these T cells may belong to the graft donor.

This rearrangement joins TRBV9 to TRBJ2-2, with a tentative D call TRBD1 (5 bases). The CDR3 is made up of 16 amino acids. Trimming took 3 bases from V and 1 from J, leaving 13 bases between them. CDR1 SGDLS and CDR2 YYNGEE come from the germline V gene. The CDR3 here is CASSARGSLNTGELFF. The CDR3 DNA reads TGTGCCAGCAGCGCTAGGGGCAGCCTGAACACCGGGGAGCTGTTTTTT.

The rearrangement joins TRBV11-2 to TRBJ1-2; possible D gene TRBD1, 6 bases. Trimming cost V 2 bases and J 3 bases, with 13 bases left between them. The CDR3 covers 15 residues. Germline V gene data show CDR1 as SGHAT and CDR2 as FQNNGV. The CDR3 spells CASSLLPGEDYGYTF. The CDR3 DNA follows: TGTGCCAGCAGCTTACTCCCAGGGGAAGACTATGGCTACACCTTC.

V gene TRBV25-1 combines with J gene TRBJ2-7; the match to TRBD2 covers 7 bases. Trimming cost V 3 bases and J 6 bases; bases outside gene matches: 5. The CDR3 covers 13 residues. Germline CDR1 and CDR2: MGHDK and SYGVNS. The CDR3 nucleotides read TGTGCCAGCAGTGAGCCCCCGGGAGGCGAGCAGTACTTC. This translates into CASSEPPGGEQYF.

This rearrangement joins TRBV27 to TRBJ2-3, with D perhaps matching TRBD1 (7 bases). CDR1 is MNHEY and CDR2 is SMNVEV in the germline V gene (reference sequence). The CDR3 length is 14 residues. Deletions cut 7 bases from V and 7 bases from J, with 18 bases between. This CDR3 reads CASTAGGSSNTQYF. CDR3 DNA sequence: TGTGCCAGCACGGCAGGGGGGTCCTCCAATACGCAGTATTTT.

This rearrangement joins TRBV27 to TRBJ2-7; 8 nucleotides agree with TRBD1. V shed 8 bases, J shed 3 bases, and the junction held 6 bases outside the gene matches. Per germline, CDR1 MNHEY and CDR2 SMNVEV (reference sequence). The CDR3 totals 13 residues. The CDR3 nucleotides are TGTGCCAGCGCGACAGGGGCCAACTACGAGCAGTACTTC. It yields the protein CASATGANYEQYF.

The J gene is TRBJ2-1, the V gene TRBV9, with TRBD1 matching 9 bases. V was clipped by 4 bases and J by 5 bases; unmatched bases: 19. The CDR3 spans 19 residues. The V gene's germline CDR1 is SGDLS and CDR2 YYNGEE. The CDR3 sequence: CASSPRPLGTGSSHNEQFF. The CDR3 region has the DNA TGTGCCAGCAGCCCCCGTCCCCTCGGGACAGGGTCTTCCCACAATGAGCAGTTCTTC.

The chain employs TRBV6-6 and TRBJ1-1; 8 bases match TRBD1. Per germline, CDR1 MNHNY and CDR2 SVGAGI (reference sequence). J gave up 5 bases and V 5 bases, and 4 bases lay outside the gene matches. This CDR3 region has 13 residues. This chain's CDR3 is CASSTGGRTEAFF. The CDR3 region has the DNA TGTGCCAGCAGTACAGGGGGACGGACTGAAGCTTTCTTT.

In its sample, this clone was seen a few times. The chain uses TRBV5-8 and TRBJ1-5; D is undetermined. This CDR3 is built from 17 residues. Trimming stripped 3 bases from V and 3 bases from J, with 19 bases between. Germline values: CDR1 SGHTS, CDR2 YDEGEE. The CDR3 sequence: CASSSPIRGNVNQPQHF. The CDR3 nucleotides are TGTGCCAGCAGCTCACCGATCAGAGGGAACGTCAATCAGCCCCAGCATTTT.

This chain links TRBV4-3 with TRBJ2-2, with 7 bases fitting TRBD2. V shed 4 bases, J shed 4 bases, and the junction held 6 bases outside the gene matches. The CDR3 covers 15 residues. Germline V gene sequence: CDR1 LGHNA, CDR2 YSLEER. Here the CDR3 reads CASSPLGGGTGELFF. CDR3 bases: TGCGCCAGCAGCCCCCTGGGGGGGGGCACCGGGGAGCTGTTTTTT.

This clone came up a few times. The chain's CDR3 is CASSPDSYEQYF. Here the CDR3 DNA reads TGTGCCAGTAGTCCTGACAGCTACGAGCAGTACTTC. The chain couples TRBV19 to TRBJ2-7; weak D call: TRBD1 (5 bases). CDR3 length: 12 residues. Germline CDR1 reads LNHDA; CDR2 reads SQIVND (reference sequence). Between the trimmed V and J ends, which lost 5 bases and 3 bases, there was a span of 8 bases.

V gene TRBV11-2 combines with J gene TRBJ2-7; tentative D call: TRBD2 (6 bases). V was cut by 5 bases and J by 2 bases, with 22 bases left in between. The CDR3 runs to 17 residues. Germline V gene lookup returns CDR1 SGHAT and CDR2 FQNNGV. The DNA for the CDR3 is TGTGCCAGCAGCACAATTAGCGGACGTTTAAACCCCTACGAGCAGTACTTC. Translated: CASSTISGRLNPYEQYF.

The chain carries TRBV2 and TRBJ1-4; D call uncertain. CDR3 length: 14 amino acids. V lost 5 bases and J 7 bases, leaving 14 bases between the germline ends. Germline lookup yields CDR1 SNHLY and CDR2 FYNNEI. The CDR3 loop is CASSFGGSAEKLFF. DNA for the CDR3: TGTGCCAGCAGTTTCGGAGGGTCGGCTGAAAAACTGTTTTTT.

The gene calls are TRBV9 and TRBJ1-5; 8 bases fit TRBD1. The CDR3 consists of 15 residues. Trimming took 0 bases from V and 6 from J; bases not matched to a gene: 5. From germline, CDR1 is SGDLS and CDR2 YYNGEE. In DNA, the CDR3 is TGTGCCAGCAGCGTAGGGACAGGGAAGGGTCAGCCCCAGCATTTT. This sequence encodes CASSVGTGKGQPQHF.

The CDR3 loop is CASSIASGAYNEQFF. Written as DNA, the CDR3 is TGCGCCAGCAGCATCGCTAGCGGTGCCTACAATGAGCAGTTCTTC. This sequence joins TRBV5-1 and TRBJ2-1; TRBD2 matches at 7 bases. This CDR3 spans 15 amino acids. V lost 4 bases, J lost 2 bases, and 6 bases stayed unmatched. Germline V lookup: CDR1 SGHRS, CDR2 YFSETQ. Full variable domain (rest looked up from reference TRBV5-1 and TRBJ2-1): KAGVTQTPRYLIKTRGQQVTLSCSPISGHRSVSWYQQTPGQGLQFLFEYFSETQRNKGNFPGRFSGRQFSNSRSEMNVSTLELGDSALYLCASSIASGAYNEQFFGPGTRLTVL.

The chain carries TRBV5-1 and TRBJ1-5; TRBD1 matches at 7 bases. The CDR3 totals 15 residues. The germline CDR1 and CDR2 sequences are SGHRS and YFSETQ. V trimming: 0 bases; J trimming: 2 bases; junction bases outside the gene matches: 2. The DNA for the CDR3 is TGCGCCAGCAGCTTGGAGGGGGCAGGCAATCAGCCCCAGCATTTT. It yields the protein CASSLEGAGNQPQHF.

The chain has TRBV30 and TRBJ1-2; D unresolved. Germline CDR1 is GTSNPN and CDR2 is SVGIG (reference sequence). With 2 bases removed from V and 2 bases from J, the gap between germline ends came to 9 bases. This CDR3 comprises 13 residues. CDR3 sequence reads: CAWSLSGNYGYTF. The CDR3 DNA reads TGTGCCTGGAGTCTATCGGGAAACTATGGCTACACCTTC.

The gene calls are TRBV7-9 and TRBJ2-7, with TRBD2 as a possible D gene (6 bases). The CDR3 is 13 amino acids. V lost 5 bases, J lost 3 bases, and 11 bases lay in between. The germline V gene encodes CDR1 SEHNR and CDR2 FQNEAQ (reference sequence). The CDR3 loop is CASSAGPNYEQYF. Here the CDR3 DNA reads TGTGCCAGCAGCGCGGGACCTAACTACGAGCAGTACTTC.

The genes are TRBV7-6 and TRBJ2-7; 9 bases match TRBD1. The V and J ends lost 1 base and 7 bases, in that order; junction bases with no gene match: 2. The CDR3 sequence is 13 residues long. Germline V gene data show CDR1 as SGHVS and CDR2 as FNYEAQ. The CDR3 loop reads CASSLGDRGEQYF. In nucleotides, the CDR3 is TGTGCCAGCAGCTTAGGCGACAGGGGGGAGCAGTACTTC.

The CDR3 spells CASKGGASYEQYF. The DNA for the CDR3 is TGTGCCAGCAAGGGGGGGGCCTCCTACGAGCAGTACTTC. The chain uses TRBV6-1 and TRBJ2-7; D is perhaps TRBD2 (7 bases). V was shortened by 7 bases and J by 0 bases, with 10 bases between the two germline ends. This CDR3 is 13 amino acids long. Germline V gives CDR1 MNHNS, CDR2 SASEGT.

The rearrangement links TRBV27 to TRBJ2-7, with D possibly TRBD2 on 5 matching bases. V was trimmed by 5 bases and J by 0 bases, leaving 8 bases between them. The CDR3 sequence is 13 residues long. Germline V gives CDR1 MNHEY, CDR2 SMNVEV (reference sequence). CDR3 residues: CASSNGVSYEQYF. CDR3 bases: TGTGCCAGCAGTAACGGGGTCTCCTACGAGCAGTACTTC.

V and J are TRBV6-5 and TRBJ1-2; a weak D match, TRBD1 (6 bases). This CDR3 has 14 residues. V was trimmed by 2 bases and J by 5 bases, leaving 12 bases between them. CDR1 and CDR2 (germline): MNHEY, SVGAGI. The DNA for the CDR3 is TGTGCCAGCAGTTACGGAGGGGGGGATTATGGCTACACCTTC. Protein product: CASSYGGGDYGYTF.

This CDR3 reads CASSQGQGMNYGYTF. CDR3 DNA: TGCGCCAGCAGCCAAGGGCAGGGGATGAACTATGGCTACACCTTC. The rearrangement joins TRBV4-3 to TRBJ1-2, with D possibly matching TRBD1 (6 bases). The CDR3 has 15 amino acids. V dropped 1 base and J dropped 2 bases, with 11 bases sitting between them. CDR1 and CDR2 (germline): LGHNA, YSLEER.

The chain joins TRBV7-2 to TRBJ1-2; 7 bases map to TRBD1. Per germline, CDR1 SGHTA and CDR2 FQGNSA. This CDR3 spans 13 amino acids. Trimming at V came to 3 bases and at J to 8 bases, leaving 6 bases not matched to a gene. The CDR3 reads CASSFYLGGGYTF. In DNA, the CDR3 is TGTGCCAGCAGCTTTTACTTAGGGGGCGGCTACACCTTC.

J is TRBJ1-1 and V is TRBV2, with 7 bases that match TRBD1. Germline lookup yields CDR1 SNHLY and CDR2 FYNNEI. The V and J ends lost 7 bases and 0 bases, in that order; junction bases with no gene match: 8. The CDR3 consists of 15 residues. CDR3 protein: CASTQEGQLNTEAFF. The CDR3 DNA sequence: TGTGCCAGCACCCAGGAGGGACAGCTGAACACTGAAGCTTTCTTT.